This is a list of T cell receptor beta chains from one sample in a study of blood T cell repertoires in COVID-19. The assay was immunoSEQ multiplex PCR, and TCRdb's table has in-frame clones only and misses some. Of some 200,000 clones in the sample, around 91% are singletons; the top ten hold about 5%. Sequencing was done on a sample of peripheral blood. Receptor source: a woman aged 35 to 49 with acute or convalescent COVID-19. Both conserved end residues are part of each CDR3. D genes are given only for firm matches. Size values are once, few and many counts, or a class for expanded clones, and some rows have none.

j_call clone_size v_call d_call cdr3_nt cdr3_aa
TRBJ1-2 NA TRBV6-5 TRBD1 TGTGCCACCTCGACAGGGGCCCACTATGGCTACACCTTC CATSTGAHYGYTF
TRBJ2-5 NA TRBV5-1 NA TGCGCCAGCAGTCCTGGGGGGGAGACCCAGTACTTC CASSPGGETQYF
TRBJ2-3 NA TRBV5-1 NA TGCGCCAGCAGCTTGGGACTCTCGGGACTCACAGATACGCAGTATTTT CASSLGLSGLTDTQYF
TRBJ1-3 NA TRBV5-6 NA TGTGCCAGCAGCTTGGGGCTGTCAGGGATCGGAAACACCATATATTTT CASSLGLSGIGNTIYF
TRBJ1-2 once TRBV6-5 NA TGTGCCAGCAGTTATCTACAGGGAATCTATGGCTACACCTTC CASSYLQGIYGYTF
TRBJ2-2 NA TRBV7-2 TRBD1 TGTGCCAGCAGCCCTGGCACCGGGACAGGGGCCGGGGAGCTGTTTTTT CASSPGTGTGAGELFF
TRBJ1-2 NA TRBV10-3 NA TGTGCCATCAGTGAGCCGGAGGGCAGGAACTATGGCTACACCTTC CAISEPEGRNYGYTF
TRBJ1-1 NA TRBV5-6 TRBD1 TGTGCCAGCAGCACGGGACAGGGGACCACTGAAGCTTTCTTT CASSTGQGTTEAFF
TRBJ2-5 NA TRBV6-1 TRBD2 TGTGCCAGCAGTGAACTAGCGGGGGGGCCAGAGACCCAGTACTTC CASSELAGGPETQYF
TRBJ1-1 NA TRBV4-1 TRBD1 TGCGCCAGCAGCCATCTCGGACAGGGACTGAACACTGAAGCTTTCTTT CASSHLGQGLNTEAFF
TRBJ1-1 NA TRBV3-1/TRBV3-2 NA TGTGCCAGCAGCCAAAGGAGCTCGACGAAAGAAGCTTTCTTT CASSQRSSTKEAFF
TRBJ1-4 few TRBV27 NA TGTGCCAGCAGTTCCCCCCTCACTAATGAAAAACTGTTTTTT CASSSPLTNEKLFF
TRBJ1-6 NA TRBV15 NA TGTGCCACCAGCAGAGAGGCCGCTAATTCACCCCTCCACTTT CATSREAANSPLHF
TRBJ1-1 NA TRBV30 NA TGTGCCTGCCAGATGAAAGGGGGTCGGTTCACTGAAGCTTTCTTT CACQMKGGRFTEAFF
TRBJ2-1 NA TRBV5-5 TRBD1 TGTGCCAGCACTGGACAGGAGACCTACAATGAGCAGTTCTTC CASTGQETYNEQFF
TRBJ2-2 NA TRBV11-2 TRBD1 TGTGCCAGCAGCGTAAGGGACAGGGTCACCGGGGAGCTGTTTTTT CASSVRDRVTGELFF
TRBJ1-3 few TRBV5-1 TRBD1 TGCGCCAGCAGCTTGGAGGGGGCTTTAACCTCTGGAAACACCATATATTTT CASSLEGALTSGNTIYF
TRBJ1-1 once TRBV5-1 TRBD1 TGCGCCAGCAGCCTTCACCAGGGGGTGAACACTGAAGCTTTCTTT CASSLHQGVNTEAFF
TRBJ2-6 NA TRBV27 NA TGTGCCAGCAGTGCGGTAGGGGCGCTCTCTGGGGCCAACGTCCTGACTTTC CASSAVGALSGANVLTF
TRBJ1-2 NA TRBV29-1 NA TGCAGCGTTGAAACAGGGACCTTAGACTATGGCTACACCTTC CSVETGTLDYGYTF
TRBJ2-1 NA TRBV7-3 NA TGTGCCAGCAGCTTAGGCACCCTTCAACGGCAGTTCTTC CASSLGTLQRQFF
TRBJ1-5 NA TRBV11-2 TRBD1 TGTGCCAGCAGCCCCTGGACAGGGGGTGATCAGCCCCAGCATTTT CASSPWTGGDQPQHF
TRBJ1-3 many TRBV12-5 NA TGTGCTAGTGGTTCGTTGGAGGTAAATGGAAACACCATATATTTT CASGSLEVNGNTIYF
TRBJ2-3 NA TRBV6-5 NA TGTGCCAGCAGACTGCAACCTTCCTCGTGGGATACGCAGTATTTT CASRLQPSSWDTQYF
TRBJ1-5 NA TRBV19 TRBD1 TGTGCCAGTAGTGGTACGGGGACAGTCAATCAGCCCCAGCATTTT CASSGTGTVNQPQHF
TRBJ2-5 NA TRBV11-2 NA TGTGCCAGCAGCTTAGGGGGCACGAGAGAGACCCAGTACTTC CASSLGGTRETQYF
TRBJ1-6 NA TRBV19 NA TGTGCCAGTAGTTTGCGGGGCGAGAATTCACCCCTCCACTTT CASSLRGENSPLHF
TRBJ1-1 NA TRBV24-1 NA TGTGCCACCACTGGACAGTCGGGGACTGAAGCTTTCTTT CATTGQSGTEAFF
TRBJ1-1 NA TRBV5-1 NA TGCGCCAGCAGCCTTTCCGGGGAAGCTTTCTTT CASSLSGEAFF
TRBJ2-1 NA TRBV6-1 NA TGTGCCAGCAGTGACGAGGTATTCCACTACAATGAGCAGTTCTTC CASSDEVFHYNEQFF
TRBJ1-2 NA TRBV4-1 NA TGCGCCAGCAGCCAAGGATTGAGGGCGGACTATGGCTACACCTTC CASSQGLRADYGYTF
TRBJ1-6 NA TRBV27 NA TGTGCCAGCAGTCGGGACTCGATGAGCTCCTATAATTCACCCCTCCACTTT CASSRDSMSSYNSPLHF
TRBJ1-2 NA TRBV14 TRBD1 TGTGCCAGCAGCCAGTGGACAGGGGGTGGCTACACCTTC CASSQWTGGGYTF
TRBJ2-5 NA TRBV6-6 NA TGTGCCAGCACTCATGGAACAGGGGAGACCCAGTACTTC CASTHGTGETQYF
TRBJ2-1 NA TRBV5-1 NA TGCGCCAGCAGCTTAGGGGATCCCTCCTACAATGAGCAGTTCTTC CASSLGDPSYNEQFF
TRBJ2-1 many TRBV12-5 NA TGTGCTAGTGGTTTGGTCCCCGGGGGGCAAAGCAATGAGCAGTTCTTC CASGLVPGGQSNEQFF
TRBJ2-5 NA TRBV6-5 NA TGTGCCAGCAGTTACTCGGCAGGGGAAGAGACCCAGTACTTC CASSYSAGEETQYF
TRBJ1-2 NA TRBV12-5 NA TGTGCTAGTGGTTTGGGGGGAGGCGGTGGCTACACCTTC CASGLGGGGGYTF
TRBJ1-4 once TRBV15 NA TGTGCCACCAGCAGAGGGGGGGGTAATGAAAAACTGTTTTTT CATSRGGGNEKLFF
TRBJ2-5 NA TRBV3-1/TRBV3-2 TRBD1 TGTGCCAGCAGCCAAGAAGGGGGCGCAGCCCGAGAGACCCAGTACTTC CASSQEGGAARETQYF
TRBJ2-1 NA TRBV30 NA TGTGCCTGGAGTTCCAGGCATGAGCAGTTCTTC CAWSSRHEQFF
TRBJ1-1 NA TRBV6-5 NA TGTGCCAGCAGAGGGGGCACTGAAGCTTTCTTT CASRGGTEAFF
TRBJ2-2 NA TRBV3-1/TRBV3-2 TRBD2 TGTGCCAGCAGCCCAAGCGGGGCCCTTTCTAACACCGGGGAGCTGTTTTTT CASSPSGALSNTGELFF
TRBJ1-5 NA TRBV30 TRBD1 TGTGCCTGGAGTGTCCGGGACAGGGGTGCGGGTCAGCCCCAGCATTTT CAWSVRDRGAGQPQHF
TRBJ1-1 NA TRBV5-1 NA TGCGCCAGCAGCCCAGGGAAGAACACTGAAGCTTTCTTT CASSPGKNTEAFF
TRBJ1-1 once TRBV5-4 TRBD1 TGTGCCAGCAGCGACTACTCGACAGGGCACCCTGAAGCTTTCTTT CASSDYSTGHPEAFF
TRBJ1-2 NA TRBV6-5 TRBD1 TGTGCCAGCGTGATGTCGACAGGGTCCTATGGCTACACCTTC CASVMSTGSYGYTF
TRBJ2-2 NA TRBV7-8 TRBD2 TGTGCCAGCAGCTTAAGCGGGGGAACTAGACGGAGGAACACCGGGGAGCTGTTTTTT CASSLSGGTRRRNTGELFF
TRBJ1-5 NA TRBV19 TRBD1 TGTGCCAGTTCCGGGACAGGGAGGTTCGCAAGCAATCAGCCCCAGCATTTT CASSGTGRFASNQPQHF
TRBJ2-3 NA TRBV6-4 TRBD1 TGTGCCAGCGGGACAGGACAAGACACAGATACGCAGTATTTT CASGTGQDTDTQYF
TRBJ1-6 NA TRBV18 NA TGTGCCAGCTCACCGCCCGGGACACCAATTAATTCACCCCTCCACTTT CASSPPGTPINSPLHF